The 25 T cell receptor beta chains below were found in one sample sequenced in a study of shared clonotypes between healthy human individuals. TCRdb's copy holds only in-frame clones and misses some; the assay was immunoSEQ multiplex PCR. The sample records 2 million to 3 million clones, roughly 93% being singletons. The sample consisted of naive CD4+ T cells from PBMCs. The subset: CD45RA+ positively selected. These receptors were obtained from a man younger than 35 in good health. Some clones in this sample may be carry-over from other donors' samples.

The chain employs TRBV19 and TRBJ2-3; the D call may be TRBD1 or TRBD2 (5 bases each). Germline lookup yields CDR1 LNHDA and CDR2 SQIVND (reference sequence). V lost 7 bases, J lost 1 base, and 12 bases lay in between. The CDR3 runs 14 residues. The CDR3 coding sequence is TGTGCCAGTAAACCCCTGGGGGGCACAGATACGCAGTATTTT. Amino acids: CASKPLGGTDTQYF.

The chain recombines TRBV5-4 with TRBJ2-1; 7 bases fit TRBD1. Germline V gene data show CDR1 as SGHNT and CDR2 as YYREEE (reference sequence). The CDR3 is 16 amino acids. V lost 4 bases and J lost 0; bases outside the gene matches: 7. The CDR3 nucleotides read TGTGCCAGCAGCCACGGGGACAGCCGCTCCTACAATGAGCAGTTCTTC. This codes for CASSHGDSRSYNEQFF.

The CDR3 nucleotides read TGTGCCAGCAAGACAGGGATCGGCCAGCCCCAGCATTTT. Protein product: CASKTGIGQPQHF. The chain combines TRBV6-1 with TRBJ1-5; 7 bases align to TRBD1. V was pared by 7 bases and J by 7 bases, with 7 bases of the junction left unmatched. The CDR3 consists of 13 residues. In germline, CDR1 is MNHNS, CDR2 SASEGT.

On this clone: A junction boundary mismatches the germline segment, possibly from a read error. Other DNA variants within this sample encode the same CDR3. This rearrangement joins TRBV30 to TRBJ1-2; possible D gene TRBD1, 6 bases. This CDR3 is 15 amino acids long. CDR1 is GTSNPN and CDR2 is SVGIG in the germline V gene (reference sequence). This CDR3 reads CAWGTGTLTNYGYTF. In nucleotides, the CDR3 is TGTGCCTGGGGTACCGGGACACTAACTAACTACGGCTACACCTTC.

On this clone: This CDR3 is also generated by other DNA sequences in the sample. The chain uses TRBV5-1 and TRBJ2-3, with D perhaps matching TRBD1 or TRBD2 (5 bases each). The CDR3 covers 13 residues. V was pared by 4 bases and J by 4 bases, with 10 bases between. Germline loops: CDR1 SGHRS, CDR2 YFSETQ. This chain's CDR3 is CASSEGTADTQYF. The CDR3 DNA reads TGCGCCAGCAGCGAGGGGACCGCAGATACGCAGTATTTT. The variable domain in full, completed from reference TRBV5-1 and TRBJ2-3, reads KAGVTQTPRYLIKTRGQQVTLSCSPISGHRSVSWYQQTPGQGLQFLFEYFSETQRNKGNFPGRFSGRQFSNSRSEMNVSTLELGDSALYLCASSEGTADTQYFGPGTRLTVL.

The chain has TRBV29-1 and TRBJ1-4; 9 positions match TRBD1. The germline CDR1 and CDR2 sequences are SQVTM and ANQGSEA. V lost 7 bases and J lost 7; bases outside the gene matches: 7. The CDR3 covers 13 residues. CDR3 nucleotides: TGCAGCGCAATAAGACAGGGGGGTGAAAAACTGTTTTTT. Residues: CSAIRQGGEKLFF. Supplemented by reference TRBV29-1 and TRBJ1-4, the full variable domain reads SAVISQKPSRDICQRGTSLTIQCQVDSQVTMMFWYRQQPGQSLTLIATANQGSEATYESGFVIDKFPISRPNLTFSTLTVSNMSPEDSSIYLCSAIRQGGEKLFFGSGTQLSVL.

Note on this clone: The same CDR3 arises from other DNA sequences in this sample as well. The V call is TRBV20-1, the J call TRBJ2-5, with D uncertain. The CDR3 covers 11 residues. V lost 3 bases to trimming and J lost 5 bases, with 7 bases between them. Germline lookup yields CDR1 DFQATT and CDR2 SNEGSKA (reference sequence). The CDR3 nucleotides are TGCAGTGCTAGGGTGACCGAGACCCAGTACTTC. It codes for CSARVTETQYF.

The chain carries TRBV2 and TRBJ2-3; D call uncertain. The V gene's germline CDR1 is SNHLY and CDR2 FYNNEI. The CDR3 extends over 11 amino acids. V dropped 10 bases and J dropped 11 bases, with 16 bases sitting between them. The DNA for the CDR3 is TGTGCCACGACCCCCAGTCAGCGGCAGTATTTT. Residues: CATTPSQRQYF.

This chain connects TRBV5-1 to TRBJ1-1; no firm D call. Per germline, CDR1 SGHRS and CDR2 YFSETQ. The V end lost 1 base, the J end lost 8 bases, and 3 bases lay between the germline ends. The CDR3 covers 10 residues. Written as DNA, the CDR3 is TGCGCCAGCAGCTTGCCCGAAGCTTTCTTT. Translation: CASSLPEAFF.

The chain links TRBV5-1 to TRBJ2-2, with 11 bases identical to TRBD2. With 3 bases clipped from V and 7 bases from J, the junction kept 8 bases outside the gene matches. The CDR3 consists of 16 residues. Germline V gives CDR1 SGHRS, CDR2 YFSETQ. DNA of the CDR3: TGCGCCAGCAGCTCCGCGACTAGCGGGATCGTCGGGGAGCTGTTTTTT. Translating gives CASSSATSGIVGELFF.

The genes are TRBV10-3 and TRBJ2-2; unclear D gene. Trimming took off 4 bases at V and 1 base at J, with 7 bases between the two ends. CDR1 is ENHRY and CDR2 is SYGVKD in the germline V gene. This CDR3 is built from 14 residues. CDR3 bases: TGTGCCATCAGTGGTCCTTTGAACACCGGGGAGCTGTTTTTT. Translation gives CAISGPLNTGELFF.

This rearrangement joins TRBV19 to TRBJ1-3; D unclear. The CDR3 extends over 14 amino acids. Between the trimmed V and J ends, which lost 7 bases and 2 bases, there was a span of 12 bases. Germline loops: CDR1 LNHDA, CDR2 SQIVND (reference sequence). This CDR3 reads CASTTVGTGNTIYF. The CDR3 bases are TGTGCCAGTACCACGGTGGGAACTGGAAACACCATATATTTT.

This chain connects TRBV5-1 to TRBJ2-1; 9 nucleotides match TRBD1. Germline V gene data show CDR1 as SGHRS and CDR2 as YFSETQ. This CDR3 comprises 17 residues. V gave up 0 bases and J gave up 3 bases; unmatched junction bases: 7. CDR3 residues: CASSLVPTGGGYNEQFF. The CDR3, as DNA: TGCGCCAGCAGCTTGGTACCGACAGGGGGGGGCTACAATGAGCAGTTCTTC.

With respect to this clone: The identical CDR3 is also encoded by other nucleotide sequences in the sample. The rearrangement joins TRBV7-2 to TRBJ1-2; D remains ambiguous. Germline V gene sequence: CDR1 SGHTA, CDR2 FQGNSA. This CDR3 is built from 14 residues. The V end was cut by 3 bases, the J end by 2 bases, with 10 bases between. CDR3 bases: TGTGCCAGCAGCTTCCGGGATCCCAACTATGGCTACACCTTC. As protein: CASSFRDPNYGYTF. Variable domain in full (rest from reference TRBV7-2 and TRBJ1-2): GAGVSQSPSNKVTEKGKDVELRCDPISGHTALYWYRQSLGQGLEFLIYFQGNSAPDKSGLPSDRFSAERTGGSVSTLTIQRTQQEDSAVYLCASSFRDPNYGYTFGSGTRLTVV.

This chain joins TRBV27 and TRBJ2-7, with unresolved D. CDR1 MNHEY and CDR2 SMNVEV come from the germline V gene (reference sequence). This CDR3 is built from 12 residues. The germline V and J ends were trimmed by 8 bases and 4 bases, with 12 bases remaining between them. CDR3 loop: CASSYPGYEQYF. The CDR3 region has the DNA TGTGCCAGCTCCTACCCCGGTTACGAGCAGTACTTC.

The V gene is TRBV5-6, the J gene TRBJ2-7; TRBD1 aligns across 7 bases. The CDR3 is 15 residues long. With V trimmed by 4 bases and J by 7 bases, 14 bases remained unmatched. CDR1 and CDR2 (germline): SGHDT, YYEEEE. CDR3 protein: CASSPRQGASKEQYF. CDR3 bases: TGTGCCAGCAGCCCAAGACAGGGTGCTAGTAAAGAGCAGTACTTC.

The V and J genes are TRBV28 and TRBJ2-3, with 15 bases matching TRBD2. Germline values: CDR1 MDHEN, CDR2 SYDVKM. This CDR3 region has 16 residues. Losses at the gene ends were 7 bases for V and 6 bases for J; bases not matched to a gene: 8. Here the CDR3 reads CASNPGLAGGADTQYF. The DNA for the CDR3 is TGTGCCAGCAACCCGGGACTAGCGGGAGGCGCGGATACGCAGTATTTT.

This clone was picked up one time. The chain has TRBV4-1 and TRBJ1-5; no definite D call. The V gene lost 1 base and the J gene lost 4 bases, with 11 bases spanning the gap. Germline V gene data show CDR1 as MGHRA and CDR2 as YSYEKL. CDR3 length equals 15 residues. In nucleotides, the CDR3 is TGCGCCAGCAGCCAAGGCCCCTCCCCGAATCAGCCCCAGCATTTT. It is translated as CASSQGPSPNQPQHF.

The chain has TRBV7-3 and TRBJ1-6, with 10 bases aligning to TRBD1. The CDR3 runs 15 residues. Germline-derived CDR1 and CDR2 are SGHTA and FQGTGA. Losses at the gene ends were 4 bases for V and 10 bases for J; bases not matched to a gene: 7. CDR3 amino acids: CASSSGDRGGSPLHF. Here the CDR3 DNA reads TGTGCCAGCAGCTCCGGGGACAGGGGTGGATCACCCCTCCACTTT.

The rearrangement links TRBV28 to TRBJ2-6; tentative D call: TRBD2 (5 bases). V lost 7 bases and J lost 1, with 8 bases in between. CDR1 is MDHEN and CDR2 is SYDVKM in the germline V gene. CDR3 size: 14 residues. The CDR3 protein is CASTRGSGANVLTF. CDR3 sequence (DNA): TGTGCCAGCACCCGGGGATCTGGGGCCAACGTCCTGACTTTC. The variable domain in full, completed from reference TRBV28 and TRBJ2-6, reads DVKVTQSSRYLVKRTGEKVFLECVQDMDHENMFWYRQDPGLGLRLIYFSYDVKMKEKGDIPEGYSVSREKKERFSLILESASTNQTSMYLCASTRGSGANVLTFGAGSRLTVL.

V is TRBV11-1 and J is TRBJ2-7; 10 bases fit TRBD2. V lost 3 bases and J lost 3; bases outside the gene matches: 5. The V gene's germline CDR1 is SGHAT and CDR2 FQDESV (reference sequence). CDR3 length: 15 residues. CDR3 in amino acids: CASSFLAGEIYEQYF. The CDR3 region has the DNA TGTGCCAGCAGCTTCCTAGCGGGAGAGATCTACGAGCAGTACTTC.

The chain carries TRBV19 and TRBJ2-7; D may be TRBD1 (6 bases). Germline V lookup: CDR1 LNHDA, CDR2 SQIVND (reference sequence). V dropped 2 bases and J dropped 7 bases, with 15 bases sitting between them. CDR3 length: 14 amino acids. The CDR3 protein is CASSIRTESGEQYF. The CDR3 coding sequence is TGTGCCAGTAGTATAAGGACAGAGAGTGGGGAGCAGTACTTC. Based on the CDR3 plus reference TRBV19 and TRBJ2-7, the full variable domain is DGGITQSPKYLFRKEGQNVTLSCEQNLNHDAMYWYRQDPGQGLRLIYYSQIVNDFQKGDIAEGYSVSREKKESFPLTVTSAQKNPTAFYLCASSIRTESGEQYFGPGTRLTVT.

The chain links TRBV7-3 to TRBJ2-1; 8 positions agree with TRBD2. V shed 5 bases and J 3 bases; nucleotides not matched to a gene: 6. From germline, CDR1 is SGHTA and CDR2 FQGTGA. The CDR3 has 15 residues. For the CDR3, the DNA is TGTGCCAGCAGCCCTCAGGGGACTAGCTACAATGAGCAGTTCTTC. Protein sequence: CASSPQGTSYNEQFF.

In its sample, this clone was seen a few times. The rearrangement uses TRBV15 and TRBJ1-1; no clear D gene. V lost 2 bases and J lost 1, with 2 bases in between. In germline, CDR1 is LNHNV, CDR2 YYDKDF (reference sequence). This CDR3 has 12 amino acids. The CDR3 sequence is CATSRSNTEAFF. The CDR3 nucleotides read TGTGCCACCAGCAGATCGAACACTGAAGCTTTCTTT.

The gene calls are TRBV6-1 and TRBJ2-5, with 11 positions matching TRBD2. The CDR3 contains 13 residues. V lost 6 bases to trimming and J lost 5 bases; unmatched junction nucleotides: 2. CDR1 is MNHNS, CDR2 SASEGT, per germline. The CDR3 spells CASRTSGTETQYF. As DNA, the CDR3 is TGTGCCAGCAGGACTAGCGGGACGGAGACCCAGTACTTC.